These 25 T cell receptor beta chains originate from one sample sequenced in a study of CD4 T cells in relation to SARS-CoV-2 and coronaviruses. Produced via immunoSEQ multiplex PCR; TCRdb's table is partial and in-frame only. In the table there are under 25,000 clones, around three quarters of which are singletons. Their cognate antigens are unknown. Before the COVID-19 pandemic, during about 2010-2018, CD4+ T cells were taken from unexposed donors. Isolation of CD4+ T cells took place after less than 11 days in culture. The specimen was CD4+ T cells from PBMCs, cultured in vitro. Receptors were obtained from a human donor in good health.

This clone was seen a handful of times. The J gene is TRBJ1-2, the V gene TRBV6-2 or TRBV6-3, with no clear D. Germline-derived CDR1 and CDR2 are MNHEY and SVGEGT. The CDR3 contains 14 residues. Trimming left V 2 bases short and J 4 bases short, with 11 bases between. In DNA, the CDR3 is TGTGCCAGCAGTTACGGGTATGAACCCTATGGCTACACCTTC. Translating it yields CASSYGYEPYGYTF.

This sequence joins TRBV7-6 and TRBJ1-1, with D possibly matching TRBD1 (6 bases). The V and J ends lost 4 bases and 2 bases respectively, with 8 bases between them. Germline-derived CDR1 and CDR2 are SGHVS and FNYEAQ. The CDR3 is 13 amino acids. The CDR3 sequence: CASSSDSNTEAFF. The CDR3 DNA reads as TGTGCCAGCAGCTCGGACAGTAACACTGAAGCTTTCTTT.

The chain joins TRBV5-5 to TRBJ2-2; no definite D call. The CDR3 loop spans 13 amino acids. V was shortened by 0 bases and J by 8 bases, with 8 bases between the two germline ends. Germline V lookup: CDR1 SGHKS, CDR2 YYEKEE (reference sequence). Here the CDR3 DNA reads TGTGCCAGCAGCTTGGAGGTTGTGGGGGAGCTGTTTTTT. It codes for CASSLEVVGELFF.

This clone showed up just once. The chain employs TRBV6-1 and TRBJ2-2; 8 bases fit TRBD2. Germline loops: CDR1 MNHNS, CDR2 SASEGT. V lost 3 bases and J lost 0; bases outside the gene matches: 6. This CDR3 spans 17 amino acids. CDR3 DNA sequence: TGTGCCAGCAGTGAGCCGGGGGGGCTACCGAACACCGGGGAGCTGTTTTTT. It yields the protein CASSEPGGLPNTGELFF.

J is TRBJ1-2 and V is TRBV5-8; D gene uncertain. The V end lost 1 base, the J end lost 5 bases, and 15 bases lay between the germline ends. The CDR3 is 15 residues long. The germline V gene encodes CDR1 SGHTS and CDR2 YDEGEE. The CDR3 here is CASSLLAAFLYGYTF. The CDR3 nucleotides are TGTGCCAGCAGCTTGTTAGCAGCCTTTTTGTATGGCTACACCTTC. The full variable domain, its missing parts supplied by reference TRBV5-8 and TRBJ1-2, is EAGVTQSPTHLIKTRGQQATLRCSPISGHTSVYWYQQALGLGLQFLLWYDEGEERNRGNFPPRFSGRQFPNYSSELNVNALELEDSALYLCASSLLAAFLYGYTFGSGTRLTVV.

The V gene is TRBV19, the J gene TRBJ2-5; D is unresolved. The CDR3 extends over 15 amino acids. V lost 0 bases to trimming and J lost 4 bases, with 12 bases between them. The germline V gene has CDR1 LNHDA and CDR2 SQIVND (reference sequence). The chain's CDR3 is CASSIDRSFGETQYF. For the CDR3, the DNA is TGTGCCAGTAGTATAGATCGTAGTTTTGGAGAGACCCAGTACTTC. Variable domain in full (rest from reference TRBV19 and TRBJ2-5): DGGITQSPKYLFRKEGQNVTLSCEQNLNHDAMYWYRQDPGQGLRLIYYSQIVNDFQKGDIAEGYSVSREKKESFPLTVTSAQKNPTAFYLCASSIDRSFGETQYFGPGTRLLVL.

J is TRBJ2-5 and V is TRBV7-2; maybe TRBD2 (6 bases). This CDR3 is built from 13 residues. Germline V gene data show CDR1 as SGHTA and CDR2 as FQGNSA. V lost 5 bases and J 2 bases, leaving 9 bases between the germline ends. CDR3 sequence: CASSVDYQETQYF. Written as DNA, the CDR3 is TGTGCCAGCAGCGTGGACTATCAAGAGACCCAGTACTTC.

The chain joins TRBV9 to TRBJ1-2; D gene unclear. This CDR3 is built from 15 residues. V was shortened by 6 bases and J by 8 bases, with 23 bases between the two germline ends. From germline, CDR1 is SGDLS and CDR2 YYNGEE. CDR3 amino acids: CASNARGLVRQGYTF. The CDR3 nucleotides read TGTGCCAGCAACGCTCGAGGATTGGTCCGACAAGGCTACACCTTC.

This rearrangement joins TRBV12-3 or TRBV12-4 to TRBJ2-2, with D tentatively TRBD1 or TRBD2 (5 bases each). The V end was cut by 3 bases, the J end by 6 bases, with 8 bases between. CDR3 length: 13 residues. CDR3 in DNA: TGTGCCAGCAGTTTCGGGGCCCCCGGGGAGCTGTTTTTT. Its protein product is CASSFGAPGELFF.

V is TRBV18 and J is TRBJ1-3; D remains unclear. Germline values: CDR1 KGHSH, CDR2 LQKENI. The germline V and J ends were trimmed by 4 bases and 1 base, with 14 bases remaining between them. CDR3 length equals 16 residues. For the CDR3, the DNA is TGTGCCAGCTCACAGGCAGACCCCGAGTCTGGAAACACCATATATTTT. Translated, it gives CASSQADPESGNTIYF.

V usage is TRBV19 and J usage is TRBJ2-3; 7 positions agree with TRBD2. Unmatched junction bases numbered 8, after V lost 3 bases and J lost 2 bases. The CDR3 spans 16 residues. Germline V lookup: CDR1 LNHDA, CDR2 SQIVND (reference sequence). CDR3 DNA sequence: TGTGCCAGTAGTATTACTAGCGAGACTTTCACAGATACGCAGTATTTT. Amino acid sequence: CASSITSETFTDTQYF.

The V gene is TRBV27, the J gene TRBJ1-5, with a tentative D call TRBD1 (6 bases). This CDR3 spans 13 amino acids. V dropped 4 bases and J dropped 6 bases, with 10 bases sitting between them. Germline V gene sequence: CDR1 MNHEY, CDR2 SMNVEV (reference sequence). CDR3 nucleotide sequence: TGTGCCAGCAGTTACAGGGTCGGTCAGCCCCAGCATTTT. Translating gives CASSYRVGQPQHF.

The chain uses TRBV4-3 and TRBJ1-6; D not certain. Between the trimmed V and J ends, which lost 0 bases and 5 bases, there was a span of 11 bases. Looked up from germline, CDR1 is LGHNA and CDR2 is YSLEER. There are 16 residues in the CDR3. The CDR3 reads CASSQDRAVNNSPLHF. The DNA for the CDR3 is TGCGCCAGCAGCCAAGATAGGGCAGTTAATAATTCACCCCTCCACTTT.

The V and J genes are TRBV13 and TRBJ1-2; a weak D match, TRBD1 (5 bases). V was shortened by 5 bases and J by 4 bases, with 14 bases between the two germline ends. The CDR3 has 14 amino acids. Germline V gives CDR1 PRHDT, CDR2 FYEKMQ (reference sequence). Here the CDR3 reads CASSNRGGGYGYTF. As DNA, the CDR3 is TGTGCCAGCAGCAACCGCGGGGGTGGCTATGGCTACACCTTC.

This clone is labeled as large (0.1 to 1%). The chain combines TRBV6-5 with TRBJ2-7; D call uncertain. This CDR3 contains 15 residues. V was clipped by 0 bases and J by 1 base, with 10 bases between them. Germline lookup yields CDR1 MNHEY and CDR2 SVGAGI. CDR3 DNA: TGTGCCAGCAGTTACTCCTCGGCCGGTTCCTACGAGCAGTACTTC. This sequence encodes CASSYSSAGSYEQYF.

The rearrangement links TRBV6-2 or TRBV6-3 to TRBJ2-7; D perhaps matches TRBD1 (5 bases). CDR1 and CDR2 (germline): MNHEY, SVGEGT. The CDR3 covers 17 residues. The V and J ends lost 2 bases and 0 bases respectively, with 17 bases between them. CDR3: CASSYAAPGPSSYEQYF. CDR3 nucleotide sequence: TGTGCCAGCAGTTACGCCGCCCCAGGGCCAAGCTCCTACGAGCAGTACTTC.

This clone was picked up a small number of times. V is TRBV4-3 and J is TRBJ1-5; D gene unclear. Germline lookup yields CDR1 LGHNA and CDR2 YSLEER. V shed 0 bases and J shed 4 bases, with 13 bases lying between them. This CDR3 region has 16 residues. The CDR3 sequence is CASSQDLRQVNQPQHF. In DNA form, the CDR3 reads TGCGCCAGCAGCCAAGATCTTCGGCAGGTTAATCAGCCCCAGCATTTT.

This clone was found once. This chain joins TRBV27 and TRBJ2-5; D remains ambiguous. V was cut by 6 bases and J by 0 bases, with 17 bases left in between. Germline-derived CDR1 and CDR2 are MNHEY and SMNVEV (reference sequence). This CDR3 region has 16 residues. The CDR3 DNA is TGTGCCAGCAGCCTCTCATGGGCCCTGTACCAAGAGACCCAGTACTTC. Amino acids: CASSLSWALYQETQYF.

The chain joins TRBV7-3 to TRBJ2-2; possibly TRBD1 for D (5 bases). This CDR3 has 11 amino acids. Trimming removed 5 bases at V and 8 bases at J, with 6 bases between. In germline, CDR1 is SGHTA, CDR2 FQGTGA. The CDR3 DNA sequence: TGTGCCAGCAGCCAGGGAGGGGAGCTGTTTTTT. Translating gives CASSQGGELFF.

CDR3 nucleotide sequence: TGTGCCAGCAGCTTAAGGGGGAGCAGGGGGAATGAAAAACTGTTTTTT. Translating gives CASSLRGSRGNEKLFF. The chain is built from TRBV7-2 and TRBJ1-4, with 7 bases fitting TRBD1. The germline V gene encodes CDR1 SGHTA and CDR2 FQGNSA. There are 16 residues in the CDR3. The trim removed 2 bases at V and 5 bases at J, leaving 8 bases unmatched.

This chain uses TRBV18 with TRBJ2-7; TRBD2 aligns across 11 bases. The J segment lost 2 bases and the V segment lost 6 bases, leaving 6 bases of the junction unmatched. The CDR3 loop spans 15 amino acids. Germline CDR1 and CDR2: KGHSH and LQKENI. CDR3: CASSPGTSGTYEQYF. CDR3 coding DNA: TGTGCCAGCTCTCCCGGGACTAGCGGAACCTACGAGCAGTACTTC.

In this sample, this clone turned up a few times. The chain recombines TRBV9 with TRBJ2-1, with D unclear. V was clipped by 0 bases and J by 7 bases, with 2 bases between them. CDR3 length: 11 amino acids. Per the germline V gene, CDR1 is SGDLS and CDR2 is YYNGEE. The CDR3 protein is CASSVDNEQFF. The CDR3 DNA follows: TGTGCCAGCAGCGTAGATAATGAGCAGTTCTTC.

The V gene is TRBV5-6, the J gene TRBJ1-1; TRBD1 might be the D (6 bases). The ends were cut back, 4 bases at V and 7 bases at J, with 11 bases in the middle. The length of the CDR3 is 12 residues. The germline gives CDR1 SGHDT, CDR2 YYEEEE. The chain's CDR3 is CASSLRTDEAFF. DNA of the CDR3: TGTGCCAGCAGCCTCCGGACAGATGAAGCTTTCTTT. The whole variable domain, filled in from reference TRBV5-6 and TRBJ1-1, reads DAGVTQSPTHLIKTRGQQVTLRCSPKSGHDTVSWYQQALGQGPQFIFQYYEEEERQRGNFPDRFSGHQFPNYSSELNVNALLLGDSALYLCASSLRTDEAFFGQGTRLTVV.

V and J are TRBV6-5 and TRBJ2-2, with D maybe TRBD2 (6 bases). From germline, CDR1 is MNHEY and CDR2 SVGAGI. CDR3 length: 15 residues. V lost 5 bases and J 4 bases, leaving 14 bases between the germline ends. The DNA of the CDR3 is TGTGCCAGCAGTCGTACTAGCCCGGGCACCGGGGAGCTGTTTTTT. Translation: CASSRTSPGTGELFF.

This chain joins TRBV7-9 and TRBJ2-5; TRBD2 matches at 11 bases. Germline lookup yields CDR1 SEHNR and CDR2 FQNEAQ (reference sequence). V shed 4 bases and J 1 base; nucleotides not matched to a gene: 8. The length of the CDR3 is 17 residues. The CDR3: CASSYSLAGGLQETQYF. CDR3 bases: TGTGCCAGCAGCTACAGTTTAGCGGGGGGGCTCCAAGAGACCCAGTACTTC.